These 24 T cell receptor beta chains share one sample of origin, sequenced in a study of OX40 agonist ivuxolimab in advanced cancers. The assay was immunoSEQ multiplex PCR, and TCRdb's table has in-frame clones only and misses some. The data hold tens of thousands of clones, with 75% to 90% observed a single time. The sample here was CD4+ or CD8+ T cells sorted from blood, taken in a trial of the OX40 agonist ivuxolimab. The receptors were gathered from an adult with an advanced solid tumor such as melanoma, head and neck, liver or kidney cancer.

CDR3 nucleotide sequence: TGTGCCAGCAACTTACAGAACCAAGAGACCCAGTACTTC. It is translated as CASNLQNQETQYF. The rearrangement uses TRBV5-6 and TRBJ2-5, with unresolved D. CDR1 is SGHDT and CDR2 is YYEEEE in the germline V gene. The CDR3 sequence is 13 residues long. V was trimmed by 6 bases and J by 0 bases, leaving 9 bases between them.

The CDR3 loop is CASSHRLAGGASYEQYF. For the CDR3, the DNA is TGCGCCAGCAGCCATAGACTAGCGGGGGGTGCCTCCTACGAGCAGTACTTC. V and J are TRBV4-3 and TRBJ2-5, with TRBD2 identical over 13 bases. The assigned J gene may be wrong: the sequence end matches TRBJ2-7 better. Per the germline V gene, CDR1 is LGHNA and CDR2 is YSLEER. The CDR3 covers 17 residues.

The J gene is TRBJ2-5, the V gene TRBV5-8; D call uncertain. V was clipped by 4 bases and J by 5 bases, with 0 bases between them. The V gene's germline CDR1 is SGHTS and CDR2 YDEGEE. The CDR3 has 9 amino acids. DNA of the CDR3: TGTGCCAGCAGCGAGACCCAGTACTTC. Amino acid sequence: CASSETQYF.

This clone was observed a single time. The chain joins TRBV30 to TRBJ1-2, with D possibly TRBD1 on 5 matching bases. CDR3 size: 13 residues. CDR1 GTSNPN and CDR2 SVGIG come from the germline V gene (reference sequence). V was clipped by 2 bases and J by 6 bases, with 13 bases between them. CDR3 DNA sequence: TGTGCCTGGAGTTTCCACCTGGGGGATGGCTACACCTTC. Its protein is CAWSFHLGDGYTF.

The chain joins TRBV7-9 to TRBJ1-1, with 8 positions matching TRBD1. CDR1 SEHNR and CDR2 FQNEAQ come from the germline V gene (reference sequence). The CDR3 sequence is 14 residues long. The junction had 3 bases not matched to a gene; V was cut back by 5 bases and J by 1 base. CDR3 bases: TGTGCCAGCAGCCTCGGGACAGGGAACACTGAAGCTTTCTTT. Protein product: CASSLGTGNTEAFF.

The chain employs TRBV5-6 and TRBJ1-1, with D possibly TRBD1 on 5 matching bases. This CDR3 has 15 amino acids. V was trimmed by 4 bases and J by 0 bases, leaving 13 bases between them. Germline V CDR1 and CDR2: SGHDT, YYEEEE. CDR3 sequence reads: CASSPGLGMNTEAFF. CDR3 sequence (DNA): TGTGCCAGCAGCCCGGGACTGGGAATGAACACTGAAGCTTTCTTT.

This sequence joins TRBV29-1 and TRBJ2-2, with D perhaps TRBD1 or TRBD2 (5 bases each). Germline V gene lookup returns CDR1 SQVTM and CDR2 ANQGSEA. The CDR3 runs 12 residues. Between the trimmed V and J ends, which lost 8 bases and 6 bases, there was a span of 13 bases. This chain's CDR3 is CSCPGGAGELFF. The CDR3 DNA reads as TGCAGCTGCCCTGGGGGAGCCGGGGAGCTGTTTTTT.

This chain uses TRBV9 with TRBJ1-4; D ambiguous. V lost 0 bases to trimming and J lost 0 bases, with 9 bases between them. Per germline, CDR1 SGDLS and CDR2 YYNGEE. This CDR3 has 16 amino acids. The CDR3 sequence is CASSVEGTPTNEKLFF. The CDR3 DNA reads TGTGCCAGCAGCGTAGAAGGAACTCCAACTAATGAAAAACTGTTTTTT.

The chain links TRBV7-4 to TRBJ2-7; D is undetermined. The CDR3 spans 14 residues. Trimming cost V 1 base and J 3 bases, with 10 bases left between them. Germline V gives CDR1 SGHVT, CDR2 SQSDAQ. The CDR3 spells CASSLGGIHYEQYF. The CDR3 nucleotides read TGTGCCAGCAGCTTAGGTGGGATACACTACGAGCAGTACTTC.

This clone qualifies as medium-sized. The chain joins TRBV6-6 to TRBJ2-1, with TRBD2 matching over 10 bases. Losses at the gene ends were 6 bases for V and 4 bases for J; bases not matched to a gene: 3. From germline, CDR1 is MNHNY and CDR2 SVGAGI (reference sequence). The CDR3 extends over 14 amino acids. CDR3 sequence: CASSFSGGYNEQFF. CDR3 DNA: TGTGCCAGCAGCTTTAGCGGGGGGTACAATGAGCAGTTCTTC.

V and J are TRBV4-3 and TRBJ1-3; D remains unclear. The V end was cut by 0 bases, the J end by 2 bases, with 11 bases between. CDR3 length: 16 residues. The germline CDR1 and CDR2 sequences are LGHNA and YSLEER. The CDR3 DNA reads TGCGCCAGCAGCCAAGATCCTGGCAGGACTGGAAACACCATATATTTT. Amino acid sequence: CASSQDPGRTGNTIYF.

The V and J genes are TRBV18 and TRBJ2-7; 9 positions match TRBD1. Germline-derived CDR1 and CDR2 are KGHSH and LQKENI. This CDR3 is built from 15 residues. Trimming cost V 6 bases and J 2 bases; bases outside gene matches: 8. The CDR3 DNA reads TGTGCCAGCTCCGGGGGGACAGGGAATCCCTACGAGCAGTACTTC. Residues: CASSGGTGNPYEQYF.

This rearrangement joins TRBV4-1 to TRBJ2-7; D not resolved. The CDR3 length is 13 residues. Trimming stripped 1 base from V and 4 bases from J, with 8 bases between. Germline CDR1 and CDR2: MGHRA and YSYEKL. The CDR3 coding sequence is TGCGCCAGCAGCCAAGGGCCTTTATACGAGCAGTACTTC. Amino acids: CASSQGPLYEQYF.

The chain has TRBV27 and TRBJ2-7; TRBD2 matches 7 bases. The trim removed 5 bases at V and 3 bases at J, leaving 13 bases unmatched. This CDR3 region has 16 residues. Per the germline V gene, CDR1 is MNHEY and CDR2 is SMNVEV (reference sequence). CDR3 DNA sequence: TGTGCCAGCAGTCCCGATACGGGACTAACCCACTACGAGCAGTACTTC. Translation gives CASSPDTGLTHYEQYF.

This chain links TRBV7-9 with TRBJ2-7; D possibly corresponds to TRBD1 (6 bases). The V and J ends lost 5 bases and 4 bases respectively, with 18 bases between them. The CDR3 sequence is 15 residues long. Germline V gene sequence: CDR1 SEHNR, CDR2 FQNEAQ (reference sequence). The CDR3 region has the DNA TGTGCCAGCAGCCAGGAGATGGACAGCCTATACGAGCAGTACTTC. Amino acids: CASSQEMDSLYEQYF.

V is TRBV27 and J is TRBJ2-3, with 7 positions matching TRBD2. The V segment lost 5 bases and the J segment 3 bases; nucleotides outside the gene matches: 14. The CDR3 is 17 residues long. Per germline, CDR1 MNHEY and CDR2 SMNVEV (reference sequence). The DNA of the CDR3 is TGTGCCAGCAGTATCCTCACTGAGGCGGGAGTAACAGATACGCAGTATTTT. Its protein is CASSILTEAGVTDTQYF.

This chain connects TRBV6-5 to TRBJ1-2, with 7 nucleotides matching TRBD1. Germline V gene sequence: CDR1 MNHEY, CDR2 SVGAGI. The CDR3 extends over 14 amino acids. The V and J ends lost 4 bases and 5 bases, in that order; junction bases with no gene match: 7. The CDR3 is CASSFPGTDYGYTF. CDR3 in DNA: TGTGCCAGCAGTTTCCCCGGGACAGATTATGGCTACACCTTC.

The J gene is TRBJ2-7, the V gene TRBV4-3; D is perhaps TRBD1 (7 bases). Per germline, CDR1 LGHNA and CDR2 YSLEER. This CDR3 region has 17 residues. The V and J ends lost 1 base and 6 bases respectively, with 22 bases between them. CDR3 protein: CASSQGQAGGPAPEQYF. The CDR3 DNA reads TGCGCCAGCAGCCAAGGCCAAGCAGGGGGGCCTGCCCCCGAGCAGTACTTC.

The rearrangement links TRBV7-3 to TRBJ2-3, with a weak D call TRBD2 (5 bases). The V and J ends lost 5 bases and 0 bases respectively, with 9 bases between them. In germline, CDR1 is SGHTA, CDR2 FQGTGA. The CDR3 covers 14 residues. CDR3 coding DNA: TGTGCCAGCAGCAAACTAGGAAGCACAGATACGCAGTATTTT. It translates to CASSKLGSTDTQYF.

This sequence joins TRBV4-2 and TRBJ2-7, with D perhaps TRBD2 (6 bases). CDR1 and CDR2 from the germline V gene are LGHNA and YNFKEQ. The CDR3 is 12 residues long. Trimming stripped 0 bases from V and 6 bases from J, with 6 bases between. CDR3 residues: CASSQDGGEQYF. CDR3 sequence (DNA): TGTGCCAGCAGCCAAGACGGGGGCGAGCAGTACTTC.

The V call is TRBV5-1, the J call TRBJ2-2; 7 positions agree with TRBD2. V lost 0 bases, J lost 0 bases, and 5 bases stayed unmatched. The CDR3 is 17 residues long. CDR1 is SGHRS, CDR2 YFSETQ, per germline. The CDR3 nucleotides read TGCGCCAGCAGCTTGGACCCAGCGGGAACGAACACCGGGGAGCTGTTTTTT. Amino acid sequence: CASSLDPAGTNTGELFF.

The chain is built from TRBV7-9 and TRBJ1-1; possibly TRBD1 for D (6 bases). The ends were cut back, 1 base at V and 4 bases at J, with 13 bases in the middle. The CDR3 spans 15 residues. Germline CDR1 reads SEHNR; CDR2 reads FQNEAQ (reference sequence). CDR3 nucleotides: TGTGCCAGCAGCTTAGAGTCTGCAGGGGCCACTGAAGCTTTCTTT. It specifies CASSLESAGATEAFF. The variable domain in full, completed from reference TRBV7-9 and TRBJ1-1, reads DTGVSQNPRHKITKRGQNVTFRCDPISEHNRLYWYRQTLGQGPEFLTYFQNEAQLEKSRLLSDRFSAERPKGSFSTLEIQRTEQGDSAMYLCASSLESAGATEAFFGQGTRLTVV.

The V gene is TRBV7-2, the J gene TRBJ2-7, with TRBD1 as a possible D gene (6 bases). CDR1 is SGHTA, CDR2 FQGNSA, per germline. The length of the CDR3 is 12 residues. Trimming cost V 4 bases and J 4 bases, with 8 bases left between them. As DNA, the CDR3 is TGTGCCAGCAGCTCCACAGGGTACGAGCAGTACTTC. It codes for CASSSTGYEQYF.

This clone was seen a handful of times. J is TRBJ1-5 and V is TRBV4-1; D ambiguous. Germline loops: CDR1 MGHRA, CDR2 YSYEKL. Trimming pared 4 bases from V and 7 bases from J, leaving 11 bases between. The length of the CDR3 is 13 residues. CDR3 sequence (DNA): TGCGCCAGCAGCCCCTCAGTGAACCAGCCCCAGCATTTT. It specifies CASSPSVNQPQHF.